These 24 T cell receptor beta chains share one sample of origin, sequenced in a study of cytomegalovirus exposure and HLA in healthy donors. 13 Jbeta primers and 60 Vbeta primers were used for the PCR. TCRdb's table, derived via immunoSEQ multiplex PCR, lists solely in-frame clones and lacks some. The sample records 110,000 or so clones, roughly 70% being singletons. Specimen: PBMCs. Receptors originate from a woman in her forties or fifties in good health and CMV-seropositive.

This clone turned up a few times. The J gene is TRBJ2-2, the V gene TRBV5-4; D is ambiguous. The CDR3 is 15 amino acids. V lost 0 bases to trimming and J lost 3 bases, with 9 bases between them. Germline CDR1 reads SGHNT; CDR2 reads YYREEE (reference sequence). DNA of the CDR3: TGTGCCAGCAGCTTGGGTGGGCTTGACACCGGGGAGCTGTTTTTT. This codes for CASSLGGLDTGELFF.

The chain is built from TRBV19 and TRBJ2-7, with 9 bases aligning to TRBD1. Germline V gene data show CDR1 as LNHDA and CDR2 as SQIVND (reference sequence). Trimming cost V 3 bases and J 4 bases; bases outside gene matches: 4. The CDR3 sequence is 14 residues long. DNA of the CDR3: TGTGCCAGTAGTATGCCCGGGACAGGGTACGAGCAGTACTTC. Encoded protein: CASSMPGTGYEQYF.

The rearrangement uses TRBV7-9 and TRBJ2-5; a possible D gene is TRBD1 (5 bases). From germline, CDR1 is SEHNR and CDR2 FQNEAQ (reference sequence). This CDR3 region has 14 residues. The ends were cut back, 1 base at V and 4 bases at J, with 10 bases in the middle. The CDR3 coding sequence is TGTGCCAGCAGCTTAGGCGCAGGGCGAGAGACCCAGTACTTC. Amino acids: CASSLGAGRETQYF.

The J gene is TRBJ1-1, the V gene TRBV2; weak D call: TRBD1 (5 bases). V lost 8 bases to trimming and J lost 3 bases, with 13 bases between them. Looked up from germline, CDR1 is SNHLY and CDR2 is FYNNEI. This CDR3 contains 13 residues. CDR3 sequence (DNA): TGTGCCAGCTTACAGGACGAGGACACTGAAGCTTTCTTT. Its translation is CASLQDEDTEAFF. Supplemented by reference TRBV2 and TRBJ1-1, the full variable domain reads EPEVTQTPSHQVTQMGQEVILRCVPISNHLYFYWYRQILGQKVEFLVSFYNNEISEKSEIFDDQFSVERPDGSNFTLKIRSTKLEDSAMYFCASLQDEDTEAFFGQGTRLTVV.

The chain links TRBV7-2 to TRBJ1-1; D might be TRBD1 (6 bases). CDR1 is SGHTA and CDR2 is FQGNSA in the germline V gene. The CDR3 totals 15 residues. V dropped 5 bases and J dropped 3 bases, with 16 bases sitting between them. CDR3 region: CASSANRVVYTEAFF. The CDR3 DNA follows: TGTGCCAGCAGCGCTAACAGGGTAGTTTACACTGAAGCTTTCTTT.

The chain links TRBV2 to TRBJ1-1, with 7 bases fitting TRBD1. Germline lookup yields CDR1 SNHLY and CDR2 FYNNEI. Losses at the gene ends were 6 bases for V and 5 bases for J; bases not matched to a gene: 21. The CDR3 contains 18 residues. The CDR3 DNA is TGTGCCAGCAGCGGCCGAAGGAGGGCTATGGCAGGGGGGACTGAAGCTTTCTTT. The encoded protein is CASSGRRRAMAGGTEAFF.

The chain recombines TRBV10-3 with TRBJ2-7, with 7 nucleotides matching TRBD2. CDR1 is ENHRY and CDR2 is SYGVKD in the germline V gene. There are 13 residues in the CDR3. The V and J ends lost 8 bases and 2 bases, in that order; junction bases with no gene match: 6. CDR3 coding DNA: TGTGCCATCGGGGAAGCGGGAACCTACGAGCAGTACTTC. The encoded protein is CAIGEAGTYEQYF.

The chain employs TRBV7-2 and TRBJ2-7, with D possibly TRBD2 on 6 matching bases. Germline-derived CDR1 and CDR2 are SGHTA and FQGNSA. The CDR3 has 13 amino acids. Trimming took off 4 bases at V and 5 bases at J, with 12 bases between the two ends. The CDR3 DNA follows: TGTGCCAGCAGCTCCCTGACTAGAGACGAGCAGTACTTC. Protein product: CASSSLTRDEQYF.

This chain links TRBV10-3 with TRBJ2-1; 7 positions agree with TRBD2. The CDR3 sequence is 14 residues long. Trimming took 8 bases from V and 8 from J; bases not matched to a gene: 12. Germline V CDR1 and CDR2: ENHRY, SYGVKD. This CDR3 is CAISKPTSVDEQFF. In DNA, the CDR3 is TGTGCCATCTCCAAACCTACTAGCGTTGATGAGCAGTTCTTC.

The genes are TRBV2 and TRBJ1-5, with 8 bases aligning to TRBD1. There are 15 residues in the CDR3. J lost 4 bases, V lost 6 bases, and 8 bases had no gene match. The germline CDR1 and CDR2 sequences are SNHLY and FYNNEI. CDR3 loop: CASREMDRVNQPQHF. The CDR3 DNA reads as TGTGCCAGCAGGGAGATGGACAGGGTTAATCAGCCCCAGCATTTT.

This clone was seen only a few times. The chain uses TRBV7-9 and TRBJ1-6, with 9 nucleotides matching TRBD1. The CDR3 consists of 13 residues. V trimming: 5 bases; J trimming: 10 bases; junction bases outside the gene matches: 3. Germline V lookup: CDR1 SEHNR, CDR2 FQNEAQ (reference sequence). CDR3 nucleotide sequence: TGTGCCAGCAGCGACAGGGGGGAGTCACCCCTCCACTTT. Its protein is CASSDRGESPLHF.

V is TRBV6-5 and J is TRBJ1-4, with D hard to call. V dropped 7 bases and J dropped 7 bases, with 16 bases sitting between them. Germline V lookup: CDR1 MNHEY, CDR2 SVGAGI. The CDR3 runs 14 residues. The CDR3 nucleotides are TGTGCCAGCACCCCCCGGAGAGGAGGTGAAAAACTGTTTTTT. Amino acid sequence: CASTPRRGGEKLFF.

V and J are TRBV5-1 and TRBJ2-5, with 8 bases matching TRBD1. The CDR3 is 13 amino acids. V lost 6 bases and J lost 3; bases outside the gene matches: 4. Germline V gives CDR1 SGHRS, CDR2 YFSETQ. CDR3 in amino acids: CASTRDRKETQYF. The CDR3 DNA is TGCGCCAGCACTAGGGACAGGAAAGAGACCCAGTACTTC.

The genes are TRBV5-1 and TRBJ2-7; D uncertain. This CDR3 is 13 amino acids long. Trimming stripped 0 bases from V and 0 bases from J, with 4 bases between. CDR1 and CDR2 (germline): SGHRS, YFSETQ. CDR3: CASSLESSYEQYF. Written as DNA, the CDR3 is TGCGCCAGCAGCTTGGAGAGCTCCTACGAGCAGTACTTC. The full variable domain, with the rest looked up from reference TRBV5-1 and TRBJ2-7, is KAGVTQTPRYLIKTRGQQVTLSCSPISGHRSVSWYQQTPGQGLQFLFEYFSETQRNKGNFPGRFSGRQFSNSRSEMNVSTLELGDSALYLCASSLESSYEQYFGPGTRLTVT.

This clone was observed a single time. The chain's CDR3 is CASSYQGATGNEKLFF. CDR3 in DNA: TGTGCCAGCAGTTATCAAGGGGCGACAGGGAATGAAAAACTGTTTTTT. This chain uses TRBV6-5 with TRBJ1-4; 7 bases map to TRBD1. CDR1 MNHEY and CDR2 SVGAGI come from the germline V gene. With 3 bases clipped from V and 5 bases from J, the junction kept 9 bases outside the gene matches. CDR3 size: 16 residues.

The chain combines TRBV5-1 with TRBJ2-2; maybe TRBD2 (6 bases). The CDR3 runs 16 residues. The V end lost 2 bases, the J end lost 4 bases, and 15 bases lay between the germline ends. The germline gives CDR1 SGHRS, CDR2 YFSETQ. The CDR3 sequence: CASSFRSGEGTGELFF. CDR3 in DNA: TGCGCCAGCAGCTTCCGTAGCGGAGAGGGCACCGGGGAGCTGTTTTTT.

The rearrangement uses TRBV28 and TRBJ1-4, with TRBD1 matching over 10 bases. Germline trimming cut 4 bases from V and 8 bases from J; bases unmatched to any gene: 7. The CDR3 has 15 amino acids. Germline CDR1 reads MDHEN; CDR2 reads SYDVKM. In DNA, the CDR3 is TGTGCCAGCAGTTCTACCGGGACAGGGGAAGAAAAACTGTTTTTT. It specifies CASSSTGTGEEKLFF.

This clone has just a few counts. The chain combines TRBV4-3 with TRBJ1-5; tentative D call: TRBD1 (6 bases). The germline gives CDR1 LGHNA, CDR2 YSLEER. V lost 0 bases, J lost 7 bases, and 13 bases lay in between. CDR3 length: 15 residues. DNA of the CDR3: TGCGCCAGCAGCCAAGATCCGGGGGGCGGACAGCCCCAGCATTTT. Its translation is CASSQDPGGGQPQHF.

This chain joins TRBV5-1 and TRBJ2-3, with 14 bases identical to TRBD2. The CDR3 consists of 16 residues. J gave up 3 bases and V 2 bases, and 2 bases lay outside the gene matches. Germline V lookup: CDR1 SGHRS, CDR2 YFSETQ. The CDR3: CASSFRTSGRTDTQYF. The DNA of the CDR3 is TGCGCCAGCAGCTTTCGGACTAGCGGGAGGACAGATACGCAGTATTTT.

The chain is built from TRBV2 and TRBJ2-2, with D possibly being TRBD1 (5 bases). Per the germline V gene, CDR1 is SNHLY and CDR2 is FYNNEI. This CDR3 is built from 13 residues. With 5 bases removed from V and 5 bases from J, the gap between germline ends came to 9 bases. In DNA form, the CDR3 reads TGTGCCAGCAGTAAACAGGAGACCGGGGAGCTGTTTTTT. The encoded protein is CASSKQETGELFF.

As DNA, the CDR3 is TGCAGCGTTGAAAGACAGGGGGCAGATACGCAGTATTTT. Translated: CSVERQGADTQYF. The V and J genes are TRBV29-1 and TRBJ2-3, with TRBD1 matching over 9 bases. The germline gives CDR1 SQVTM, CDR2 ANQGSEA. The length of the CDR3 is 13 residues. Trimming at V came to 2 bases and at J to 4 bases, leaving 1 base not matched to a gene.

This clone was counted between two and nine times. The rearrangement uses TRBV19 and TRBJ1-1; D uncertain. Trimming stripped 4 bases from V and 4 bases from J, with 10 bases between. CDR1 LNHDA and CDR2 SQIVND come from the germline V gene (reference sequence). The CDR3 is made up of 13 amino acids. The CDR3 DNA follows: TGTGCCAGTAGTAAGAGCTGGAGCACTGAAGCTTTCTTT. Its protein product is CASSKSWSTEAFF.

The chain recombines TRBV4-1 with TRBJ1-2; 8 nucleotides agree with TRBD1. Losses at the gene ends were 5 bases for V and 8 bases for J; bases not matched to a gene: 7. Germline V gives CDR1 MGHRA, CDR2 YSYEKL. The CDR3 has 13 amino acids. CDR3 nucleotides: TGCGCCAGCAGCATCGGACAGGGAGAGGGCTACACCTTC. Translated, it gives CASSIGQGEGYTF.

This clone has a handful of counts. The rearrangement links TRBV4-3 to TRBJ1-4, with 7 bases that match TRBD1. Unmatched junction bases numbered 5, after V lost 2 bases and J lost 8 bases. From germline, CDR1 is LGHNA and CDR2 YSLEER. This CDR3 region has 14 residues. CDR3 bases: TGCGCCAGCAGCCAAACCGACAGGGCCGAAAAACTGTTTTTT. Translation: CASSQTDRAEKLFF.